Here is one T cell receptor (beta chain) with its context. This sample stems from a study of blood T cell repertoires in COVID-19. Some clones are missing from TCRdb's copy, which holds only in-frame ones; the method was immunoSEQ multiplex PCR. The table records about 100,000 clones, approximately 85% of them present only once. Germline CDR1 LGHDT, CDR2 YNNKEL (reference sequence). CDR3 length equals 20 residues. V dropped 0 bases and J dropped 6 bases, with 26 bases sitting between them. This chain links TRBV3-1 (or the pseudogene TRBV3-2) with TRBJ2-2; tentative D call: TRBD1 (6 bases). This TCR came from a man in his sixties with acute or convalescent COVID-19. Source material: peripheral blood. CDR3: CASSQDLRAPGHGKAGELFF. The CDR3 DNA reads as TGTGCCAGCAGCCAAGATTTGAGGGCGCCGGGACACGGGAAAGCCGGGGAGCTGTTTTTT.